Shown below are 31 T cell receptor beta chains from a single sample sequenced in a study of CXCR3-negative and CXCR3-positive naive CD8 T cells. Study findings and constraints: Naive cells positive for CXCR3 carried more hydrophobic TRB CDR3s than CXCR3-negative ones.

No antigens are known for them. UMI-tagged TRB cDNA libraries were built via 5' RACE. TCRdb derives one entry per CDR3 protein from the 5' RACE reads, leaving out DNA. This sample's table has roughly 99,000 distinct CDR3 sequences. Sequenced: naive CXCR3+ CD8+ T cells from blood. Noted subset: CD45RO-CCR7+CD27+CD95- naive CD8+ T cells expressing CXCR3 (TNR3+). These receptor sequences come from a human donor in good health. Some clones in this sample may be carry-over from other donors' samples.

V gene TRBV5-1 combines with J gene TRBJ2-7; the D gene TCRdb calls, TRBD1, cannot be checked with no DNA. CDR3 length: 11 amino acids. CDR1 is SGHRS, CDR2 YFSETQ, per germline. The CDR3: CASSFGAEQYF.

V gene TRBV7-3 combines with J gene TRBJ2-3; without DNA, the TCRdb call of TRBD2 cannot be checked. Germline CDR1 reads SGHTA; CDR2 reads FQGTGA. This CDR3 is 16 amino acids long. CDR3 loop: CASSLTRGSSVDTQYF.

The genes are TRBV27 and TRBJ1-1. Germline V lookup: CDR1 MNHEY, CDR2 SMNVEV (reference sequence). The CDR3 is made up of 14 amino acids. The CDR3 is CASSLRVMGTEAFF.

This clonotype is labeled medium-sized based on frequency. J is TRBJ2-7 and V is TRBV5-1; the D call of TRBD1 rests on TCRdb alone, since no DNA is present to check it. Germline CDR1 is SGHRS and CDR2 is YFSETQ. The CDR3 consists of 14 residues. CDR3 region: CASSLGTETYEQYF. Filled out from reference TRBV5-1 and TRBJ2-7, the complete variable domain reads KAGVTQTPRYLIKTRGQQVTLSCSPISGHRSVSWYQQTPGQGLQFLFEYFSETQRNKGNFPGRFSGRQFSNSRSEMNVSTLELGDSALYLCASSLGTETYEQYFGPGTRLTVT.

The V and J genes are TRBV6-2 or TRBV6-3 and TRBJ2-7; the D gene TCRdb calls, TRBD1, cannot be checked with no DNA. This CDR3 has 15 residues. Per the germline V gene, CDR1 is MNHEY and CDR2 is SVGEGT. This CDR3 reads CASRPTGTYSYEQYF.

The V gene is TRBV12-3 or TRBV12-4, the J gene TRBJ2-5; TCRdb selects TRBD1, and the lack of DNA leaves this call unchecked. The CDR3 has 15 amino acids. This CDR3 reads CASSLSGTRGKTQYF.

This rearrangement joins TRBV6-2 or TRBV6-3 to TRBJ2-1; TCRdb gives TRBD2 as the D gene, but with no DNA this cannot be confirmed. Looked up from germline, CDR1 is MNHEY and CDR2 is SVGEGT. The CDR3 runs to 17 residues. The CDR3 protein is CASRPDSAGGNYNEQFF.

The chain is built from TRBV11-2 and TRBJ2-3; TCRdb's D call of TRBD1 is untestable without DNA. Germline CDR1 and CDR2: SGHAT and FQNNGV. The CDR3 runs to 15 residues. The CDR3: CASSLGARPADTQYF. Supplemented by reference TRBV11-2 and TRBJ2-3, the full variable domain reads EAGVAQSPRYKIIEKRQSVAFWCNPISGHATLYWYQQILGQGPKLLIQFQNNGVVDDSQLPKDRFSAERLKGVDSTLKIQPAKLEDSAVYLCASSLGARPADTQYFGPGTRLTVL.

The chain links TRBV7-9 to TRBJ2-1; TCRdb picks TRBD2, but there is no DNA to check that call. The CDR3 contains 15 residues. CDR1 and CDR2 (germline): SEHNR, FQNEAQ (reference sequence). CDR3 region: CASSSGTSGGDEQFF. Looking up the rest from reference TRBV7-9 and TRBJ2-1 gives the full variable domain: DTGVSQNPRHKITKRGQNVTFRCDPISEHNRLYWYRQTLGQGPEFLTYFQNEAQLEKSRLLSDRFSAERPKGSFSTLEIQRTEQGDSAMYLCASSSGTSGGDEQFFGPGTRLTVL.

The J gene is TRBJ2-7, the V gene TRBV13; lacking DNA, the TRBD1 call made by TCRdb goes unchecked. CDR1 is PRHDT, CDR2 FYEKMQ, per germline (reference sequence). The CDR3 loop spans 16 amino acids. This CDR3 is CASSLGLAGGHYEQYF.

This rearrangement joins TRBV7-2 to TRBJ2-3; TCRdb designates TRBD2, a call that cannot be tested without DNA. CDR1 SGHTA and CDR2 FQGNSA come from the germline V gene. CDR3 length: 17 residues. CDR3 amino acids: CASSLLILAGITDTQYF.

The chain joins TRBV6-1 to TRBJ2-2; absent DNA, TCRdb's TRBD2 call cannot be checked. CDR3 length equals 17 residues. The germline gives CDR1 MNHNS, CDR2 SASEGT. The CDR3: CASSDSLIAGGSGELFF.

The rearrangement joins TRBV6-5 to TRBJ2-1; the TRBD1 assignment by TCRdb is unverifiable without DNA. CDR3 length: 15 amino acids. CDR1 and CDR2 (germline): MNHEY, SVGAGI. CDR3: CASSYWAGNDNEQFF.

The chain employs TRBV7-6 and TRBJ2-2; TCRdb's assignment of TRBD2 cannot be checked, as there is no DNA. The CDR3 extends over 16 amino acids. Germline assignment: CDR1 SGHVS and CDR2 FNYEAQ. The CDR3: CASSFAPGEDTGELFF.

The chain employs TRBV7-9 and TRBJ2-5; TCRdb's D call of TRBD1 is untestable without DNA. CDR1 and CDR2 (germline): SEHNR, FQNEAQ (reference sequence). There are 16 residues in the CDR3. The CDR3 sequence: CASSYNPRDNQETQYF.

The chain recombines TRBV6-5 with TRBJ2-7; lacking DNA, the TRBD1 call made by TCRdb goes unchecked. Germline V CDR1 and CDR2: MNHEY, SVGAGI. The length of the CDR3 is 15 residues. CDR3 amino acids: CASSHWDRGYYEQYF.

The CDR3 loop is CASSQPGEPEQFF. The chain couples TRBV4-2 to TRBJ2-1; as DNA is missing, the TRBD1 call by TCRdb cannot be tested. Germline V gene sequence: CDR1 LGHNA, CDR2 YNFKEQ. The CDR3 runs 13 residues.

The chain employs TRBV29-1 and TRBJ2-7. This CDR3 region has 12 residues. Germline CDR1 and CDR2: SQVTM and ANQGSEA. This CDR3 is CSVETHPYEQYF.

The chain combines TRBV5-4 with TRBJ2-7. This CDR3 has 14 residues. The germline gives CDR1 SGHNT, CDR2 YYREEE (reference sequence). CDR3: CASSLRESSYEQYF.

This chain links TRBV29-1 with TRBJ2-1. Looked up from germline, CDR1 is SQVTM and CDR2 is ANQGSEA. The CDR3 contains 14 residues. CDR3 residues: CSVSKSDSYNEQFF.

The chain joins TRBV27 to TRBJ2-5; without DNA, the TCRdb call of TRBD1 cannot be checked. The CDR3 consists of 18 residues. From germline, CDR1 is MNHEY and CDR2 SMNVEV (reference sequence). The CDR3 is CASSQDVRPGQGRETQYF.

This CDR3 reads CSARGQGDYNEQFF. This chain joins TRBV20-1 and TRBJ2-1; the TCRdb D gene call, TRBD2, has no DNA to confirm it. This CDR3 region has 14 residues. Germline V gene sequence: CDR1 DFQATT, CDR2 SNEGSKA (reference sequence).

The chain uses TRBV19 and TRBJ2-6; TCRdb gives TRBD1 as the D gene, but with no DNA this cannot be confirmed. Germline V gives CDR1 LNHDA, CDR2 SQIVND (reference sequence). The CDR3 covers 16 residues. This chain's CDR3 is CASSIGGARGANVLTF.

The CDR3 is CASSPRDRGHNTEAFF. The chain joins TRBV7-9 to TRBJ1-1; TCRdb names TRBD1, which stays unverified in the absence of DNA. This CDR3 has 16 residues. Germline assignment: CDR1 SEHNR and CDR2 FQNEAQ (reference sequence).

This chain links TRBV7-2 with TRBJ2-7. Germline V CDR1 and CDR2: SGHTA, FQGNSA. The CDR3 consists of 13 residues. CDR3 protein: CASSLVGHYEQYF. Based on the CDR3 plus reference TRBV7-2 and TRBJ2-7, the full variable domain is GAGVSQSPSNKVTEKGKDVELRCDPISGHTALYWYRQSLGQGLEFLIYFQGNSAPDKSGLPSDRFSAERTGGSVSTLTIQRTQQEDSAVYLCASSLVGHYEQYFGPGTRLTVT.

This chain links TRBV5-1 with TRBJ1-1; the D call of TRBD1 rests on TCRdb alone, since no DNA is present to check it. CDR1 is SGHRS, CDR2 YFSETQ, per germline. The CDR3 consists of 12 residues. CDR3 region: CASSWGGPEAFF.

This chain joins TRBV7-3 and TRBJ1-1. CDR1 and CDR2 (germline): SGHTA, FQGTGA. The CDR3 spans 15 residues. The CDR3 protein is CASSLTWAENTEAFF.

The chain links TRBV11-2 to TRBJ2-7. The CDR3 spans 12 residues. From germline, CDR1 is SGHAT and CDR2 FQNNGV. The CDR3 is CASSFVVYEQYF.

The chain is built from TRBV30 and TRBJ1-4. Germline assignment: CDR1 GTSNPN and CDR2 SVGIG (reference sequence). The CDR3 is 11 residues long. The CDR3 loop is CAWSHREKLFF.

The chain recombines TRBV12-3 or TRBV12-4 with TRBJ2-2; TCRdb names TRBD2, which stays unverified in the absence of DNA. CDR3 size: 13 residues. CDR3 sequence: CASTAGGTGELFF.

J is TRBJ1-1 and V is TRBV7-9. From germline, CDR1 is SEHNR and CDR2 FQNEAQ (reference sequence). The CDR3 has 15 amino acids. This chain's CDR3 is CASSLGKMLGDGAFF. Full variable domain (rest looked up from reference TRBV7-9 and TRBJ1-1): DTGVSQNPRHKITKRGQNVTFRCDPISEHNRLYWYRQTLGQGPEFLTYFQNEAQLEKSRLLSDRFSAERPKGSFSTLEIQRTEQGDSAMYLCASSLGKMLGDGAFFGQGTRLTVV.